These 9 T cell receptor beta chains originate from one sample sequenced in a study of blood T cell repertoires in COVID-19. Assay used: immunoSEQ multiplex PCR; TCRdb lists only in-frame clones, some missing. The top ten clones hold over 4% of a sample with about 320,000 clones, roughly 89% of them seen once. Input material: PBMCs or T cells enriched from blood (not recorded which). Receptors were obtained from a man between 60 and 75 years old who had recovered from COVID-19.

V and J are TRBV7-2 and TRBJ1-1; possible D gene TRBD1, 6 bases. CDR1 is SGHTA, CDR2 FQGNSA, per germline. Trimming took 4 bases from V and 1 from J, leaving 13 bases between them. The CDR3 covers 15 residues. The CDR3 loop is CASSSQGTANTEAFF. In DNA form, the CDR3 reads TGTGCCAGCAGCTCCCAGGGGACGGCGAACACTGAAGCTTTCTTT.

This chain uses TRBV3-1 (or the pseudogene TRBV3-2) with TRBJ2-5; 8 nucleotides agree with TRBD1. There are 14 residues in the CDR3. Germline V gene sequence: CDR1 LGHDT, CDR2 YNNKEL (reference sequence). Losses at the gene ends were 3 bases for V and 5 bases for J; bases not matched to a gene: 5. CDR3 DNA: TGTGCCAGCAGCCAGGACAGGGTAAGGGAGACCCAGTACTTC. This codes for CASSQDRVRETQYF.

The DNA of the CDR3 is TGTGCCAGCAGTTTAAAAGGGGCAAGCTCCTACGAGCAGTACTTC. This sequence encodes CASSLKGASSYEQYF. The genes are TRBV28 and TRBJ2-7, with D perhaps matching TRBD1 (5 bases). The CDR3 extends over 15 amino acids. The germline CDR1 and CDR2 sequences are MDHEN and SYDVKM. Trimming took off 2 bases at V and 0 bases at J, with 11 bases between the two ends. Supplemented by reference TRBV28 and TRBJ2-7, the full variable domain reads DVKVTQSSRYLVKRTGEKVFLECVQDMDHENMFWYRQDPGLGLRLIYFSYDVKMKEKGDIPEGYSVSREKKERFSLILESASTNQTSMYLCASSLKGASSYEQYFGPGTRLTVT.

The V and J genes are TRBV6-5 and TRBJ2-1; D call uncertain. Germline V lookup: CDR1 MNHEY, CDR2 SVGAGI. CDR3 size: 14 residues. Trimming took 0 bases from V and 6 from J, leaving 9 bases between them. CDR3 sequence reads: CASSYSTLGNEQFF. The CDR3 DNA reads as TGTGCCAGCAGTTACTCGACATTGGGCAATGAGCAGTTCTTC.

The CDR3 sequence: CASSYRQGDTEAFF. CDR3 bases: TGTGCCAGCAGTTACCGGCAGGGTGACACTGAAGCTTTCTTT. The V call is TRBV6-5, the J call TRBJ1-1, with a possible D match to TRBD1 (5 bases). Germline-derived CDR1 and CDR2 are MNHEY and SVGAGI. The CDR3 runs 14 residues. Trimming took 2 bases from V and 3 from J, leaving 10 bases between them.

This clone has a handful of counts. The chain couples TRBV19 to TRBJ1-1; D is possibly TRBD1 (6 bases). This CDR3 has 15 residues. V dropped 5 bases and J dropped 1 base, with 14 bases sitting between them. The germline V gene has CDR1 LNHDA and CDR2 SQIVND (reference sequence). CDR3: CASSPGAPGNTEAFF. The CDR3 DNA sequence: TGTGCCAGTAGTCCAGGGGCCCCGGGGAACACTGAAGCTTTCTTT.

This sequence joins TRBV6-5 and TRBJ2-2; perhaps TRBD1 as D (6 bases). CDR1 MNHEY and CDR2 SVGAGI come from the germline V gene. The CDR3 totals 13 residues. V lost 2 bases and J 5 bases, leaving 6 bases between the germline ends. Written as DNA, the CDR3 is TGTGCCAGCAGTTACACAGGGACCGGGGAGCTGTTTTTT. Translated, it gives CASSYTGTGELFF.

The rearrangement uses TRBV11-2 and TRBJ2-1; no reliable D call. The V gene lost 1 base and the J gene lost 12 bases, with 16 bases spanning the gap. There are 14 residues in the CDR3. Looked up from germline, CDR1 is SGHAT and CDR2 is FQNNGV. The CDR3 region is CASSLVTSPPRQFF. The CDR3 DNA sequence: TGTGCCAGCAGCTTAGTAACGAGCCCACCGAGGCAGTTCTTC. Based on the CDR3 plus reference TRBV11-2 and TRBJ2-1, the full variable domain is EAGVAQSPRYKIIEKRQSVAFWCNPISGHATLYWYQQILGQGPKLLIQFQNNGVVDDSQLPKDRFSAERLKGVDSTLKIQPAKLEDSAVYLCASSLVTSPPRQFFGPGTRLTVL.

The chain carries TRBV28 and TRBJ2-7; 7 nucleotides align to TRBD1. Germline V gives CDR1 MDHEN, CDR2 SYDVKM. The CDR3 runs to 14 residues. The trim removed 7 bases at V and 2 bases at J, leaving 8 bases unmatched. The CDR3 is CASNIRDSTYEQYF. The CDR3, as DNA: TGTGCCAGCAACATACGGGACAGTACCTACGAGCAGTACTTC.